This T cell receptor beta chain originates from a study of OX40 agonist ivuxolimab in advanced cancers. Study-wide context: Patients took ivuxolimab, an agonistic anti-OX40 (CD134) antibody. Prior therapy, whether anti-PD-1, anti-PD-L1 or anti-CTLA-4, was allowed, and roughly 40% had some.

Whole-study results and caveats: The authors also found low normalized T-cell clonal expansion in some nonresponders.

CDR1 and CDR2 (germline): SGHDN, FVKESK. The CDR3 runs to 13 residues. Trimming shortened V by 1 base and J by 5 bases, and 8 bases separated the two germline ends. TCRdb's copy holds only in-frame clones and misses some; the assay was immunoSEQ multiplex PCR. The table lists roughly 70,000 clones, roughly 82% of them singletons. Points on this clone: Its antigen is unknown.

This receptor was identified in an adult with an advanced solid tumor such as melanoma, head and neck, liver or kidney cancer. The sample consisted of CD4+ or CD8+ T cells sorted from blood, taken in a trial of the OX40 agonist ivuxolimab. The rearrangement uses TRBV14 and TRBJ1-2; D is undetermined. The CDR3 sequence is CASSQGRTYGYTF. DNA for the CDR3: TGTGCCAGCAGCCAAGGGCGGACGTATGGCTACACCTTC. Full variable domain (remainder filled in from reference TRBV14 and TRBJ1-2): EAGVTQFPSHSVIEKGQTVTLRCDPISGHDNLYWYRRVMGKEIKFLLHFVKESKQDESGMPNNRFLAERTGGTYSTLKVQPAELEDSGVYFCASSQGRTYGYTFGSGTRLTVV.